The T cell receptor beta chain under discussion was sequenced for a study of control samples from healthy donors and cancer patients. The CDR3 length is 16 residues. CDR1 KGHSH and CDR2 LQKENI come from the germline V gene. Trimming took 3 bases from V and 0 from J; bases not matched to a gene: 8. Sequenced by immunoSEQ multiplex PCR; TCRdb stores in-frame clones only, minus some. The repertoire consists of 150,000 to 170,000 clones, with approximately 94% occurring once and the leading ten covering about 5.2%. The receptor was isolated from a man aged 40-49 years in good health. The rearrangement joins TRBV18 to TRBJ2-7; TRBD1 aligns across 7 bases. Sequencing was performed on blood. Here the CDR3 reads CASSPRVGQTSYEQYF. The DNA of the CDR3 is TGTGCCAGCTCACCTCGCGTGGGACAGACCTCCTACGAGCAGTACTTC.